Listed below are T cell receptor beta chains from one sample, sequenced in a study of OX40 agonist ivuxolimab in advanced cancers. Method: immunoSEQ multiplex PCR; TCRdb's copy keeps in-frame clones and lacks some. The profile shows some 46,000 clones, about 89% of them singletons. This sample comprised CD4+ or CD8+ T cells sorted from blood, obtained in a trial of the OX40 agonist ivuxolimab. The receptors were gathered from an adult with an advanced solid tumor such as melanoma, head and neck, liver or kidney cancer. Both conserved end residues are part of each CDR3. A D gene is named only where the DNA matches it firmly. The size of a clone is reported for some rows only, either as once, few or many, or as a class for expanded clones.

cdr3_nt: TGTGCCAGCAGCTTAGGCGAACTAGCGGGAGGACTATACAATGAGCAGTTCTTC
cdr3_aa: CASSLGELAGGLYNEQFF
j_call: TRBJ2-1
clone_size: once
v_call: TRBV7-6
d_call: TRBD2

cdr3_nt: TGTGCCAGCAGCTTAGTGACTAGCGGGGGTCAAGAGACCCAGTACTTC
cdr3_aa: CASSLVTSGGQETQYF
j_call: TRBJ2-5
clone_size: NA
v_call: TRBV7-9
d_call: TRBD2

cdr3_nt: TGTGCCAGCAGCCTTGGACAAGGCGAGCAGTACTTC
cdr3_aa: CASSLGQGEQYF
j_call: TRBJ2-7
clone_size: once
v_call: TRBV5-4
d_call: NA

cdr3_nt: TGCGCCAGCAGCCAGTTCGGGACTAGCGGACACAATGAGCAGTTCTTC
cdr3_aa: CASSQFGTSGHNEQFF
j_call: TRBJ2-1
clone_size: NA
v_call: TRBV4-3
d_call: TRBD2

cdr3_nt: TGTGCCAGCAGCTTAGCTACCGGGACAGGGATCTTTAACACTGAAGCTTTCTTT
cdr3_aa: CASSLATGTGIFNTEAFF
j_call: TRBJ1-1
clone_size: NA
v_call: TRBV7-9
d_call: TRBD1

cdr3_nt: TGTGCCACCGAAGCAGGGGGCAGGGAGACCCAGTACTTC
cdr3_aa: CATEAGGRETQYF
j_call: TRBJ2-5
clone_size: NA
v_call: TRBV28
d_call: TRBD1

cdr3_nt: TGTGCCAGCAGTACTGAGGAGGGGGCGAATTCACCCCTCCACTTT
cdr3_aa: CASSTEEGANSPLHF
j_call: TRBJ1-6
clone_size: NA
v_call: TRBV7-9
d_call: TRBD1

cdr3_nt: TGTGCCAGCAGCTCAACCGGGACTAGGGGCGAGCAGTACTTC
cdr3_aa: CASSSTGTRGEQYF
j_call: TRBJ2-7
clone_size: NA
v_call: TRBV5-4
d_call: TRBD2

cdr3_nt: TGTGCCAGCATTCGTTTGGGAGGGGAGGACACTGAAGCTTTCTTT
cdr3_aa: CASIRLGGEDTEAFF
j_call: TRBJ1-1
clone_size: once
v_call: TRBV6-6
d_call: NA

cdr3_nt: TGTGCCAGCATCCGAAACCATAGCGGGGGTATCACAGATACGCAGTATTTT
cdr3_aa: CASIRNHSGGITDTQYF
j_call: TRBJ2-3
clone_size: NA
v_call: TRBV12-1
d_call: NA

cdr3_nt: TGCGCCAGCAGTGAGTTTGGTTGGGGGATCGGAGAGCTGTTTTTT
cdr3_aa: CASSEFGWGIGELFF
j_call: TRBJ2-2
clone_size: few
v_call: TRBV10-2
d_call: NA

cdr3_nt: TGCGCCAGCAGCCAAGAAGGCGGTATTCTCGACGAGCAGTACTTC
cdr3_aa: CASSQEGGILDEQYF
j_call: TRBJ2-7
clone_size: NA
v_call: TRBV4-3
d_call: NA

cdr3_nt: TGCAGCGTTTTTCTGTATGGCTACACCTTC
cdr3_aa: CSVFLYGYTF
j_call: TRBJ1-2
clone_size: NA
v_call: TRBV29-1
d_call: NA

cdr3_nt: TGCGCCAGCAGCCAAGAGTACGTAGGAAGGGGGGGCTCTGGAAACACCATATATTTT
cdr3_aa: CASSQEYVGRGGSGNTIYF
j_call: TRBJ1-3
clone_size: NA
v_call: TRBV4-3
d_call: NA

cdr3_nt: TGTGCCAGCAGCTTGGGGGATTTGCGTGACTTC
cdr3_aa: CASSLGDLRDF
j_call: TRBJ2-7
clone_size: NA
v_call: TRBV5-6
d_call: NA

cdr3_nt: TGTGCCAGCAATCTTGGAGGGGGCAACACTGAAGCTTTCTTT
cdr3_aa: CASNLGGGNTEAFF
j_call: TRBJ1-1
clone_size: NA
v_call: TRBV7-3
d_call: TRBD1

cdr3_nt: TGTGCCAGTTCAGTTGCCTACAATGAGCAGTTCTTC
cdr3_aa: CASSVAYNEQFF
j_call: TRBJ2-1
clone_size: once
v_call: TRBV19
d_call: NA

cdr3_nt: TGTGCCAGCAGCTCCCGGGAAGAAGTTACTAACTATGGCTACACCTTC
cdr3_aa: CASSSREEVTNYGYTF
j_call: TRBJ1-2
clone_size: NA
v_call: TRBV6-4
d_call: NA

cdr3_nt: TGTGCCAGCAGCCGACAGCCCTCCTACGAGCAGTACTTC
cdr3_aa: CASSRQPSYEQYF
j_call: TRBJ2-7
clone_size: medium-sized
v_call: TRBV13
d_call: NA

cdr3_nt: TGTGCCAGCAGTGAAGTCGGACAGGGCAATGAGCAGTTCTTC
cdr3_aa: CASSEVGQGNEQFF
j_call: TRBJ2-1
clone_size: NA
v_call: TRBV2
d_call: TRBD1

cdr3_nt: TGTGCCAGCAGTGAAGGCGAGGACAGCATAAAGGGAATATTTCAAGAGACCCAGTACTTC
cdr3_aa: CASSEGEDSIKGIFQETQYF
j_call: TRBJ2-5
clone_size: NA
v_call: TRBV2
d_call: NA

cdr3_nt: TGTGCCAGCAGATCGGGACTCTACGAGCAGTACTTC
cdr3_aa: CASRSGLYEQYF
j_call: TRBJ2-7
clone_size: NA
v_call: TRBV27
d_call: NA

cdr3_nt: TGTGCCACCAGCAGAGATTACAAGGGGACCCAGTACTTC
cdr3_aa: CATSRDYKGTQYF
j_call: TRBJ2-5
clone_size: NA
v_call: TRBV15
d_call: NA

cdr3_nt: TGTGCCAGCAGTTACACGGACAGGGGGCTGTACGAGCAGTACTTC
cdr3_aa: CASSYTDRGLYEQYF
j_call: TRBJ2-7
clone_size: NA
v_call: TRBV6-5
d_call: TRBD1

cdr3_nt: TGTGCCAGCAACCGCCCGGGAGAAGAGACCCAGTACTTC
cdr3_aa: CASNRPGEETQYF
j_call: TRBJ2-5
clone_size: once
v_call: TRBV6-5
d_call: NA

cdr3_nt: TGTGCCAGCAGCTCGGGACAGGGGGTCTATGGCTACACCTTC
cdr3_aa: CASSSGQGVYGYTF
j_call: TRBJ1-2
clone_size: NA
v_call: TRBV5-6
d_call: TRBD1

cdr3_nt: TGTGCCAGCAGTGGACAGGGCAACACCGGGGAGCTGTTTTTT
cdr3_aa: CASSGQGNTGELFF
j_call: TRBJ2-2
clone_size: once
v_call: TRBV28
d_call: TRBD1

cdr3_nt: TGCAGCGCCCCTGGAGGGACAGAAGCTTTCTTT
cdr3_aa: CSAPGGTEAFF
j_call: TRBJ1-1
clone_size: NA
v_call: TRBV29-1
d_call: NA

cdr3_nt: TGTGCCAGTAGTGCGGGAGTTAGAGCCTACGAGCAGTACTTC
cdr3_aa: CASSAGVRAYEQYF
j_call: TRBJ2-7
clone_size: NA
v_call: TRBV19
d_call: TRBD2

cdr3_nt: TGTGCCAGCAGCTTTAGTTACTACATCGAACAGCCCGTCACAGATACGCAGTATTTT
cdr3_aa: CASSFSYYIEQPVTDTQYF
j_call: TRBJ2-3
clone_size: NA
v_call: TRBV11-3
d_call: NA

cdr3_nt: TGTGCCAGCTCACCAATGACACTGATAACTAATGAAAAACTGTTTTTT
cdr3_aa: CASSPMTLITNEKLFF
j_call: TRBJ1-4
clone_size: once
v_call: TRBV18
d_call: NA

cdr3_nt: TGTGCCAGCAGCCTATCCTTACGCTTAGCCAAAAACATTCAGTACTTC
cdr3_aa: CASSLSLRLAKNIQYF
j_call: TRBJ2-4
clone_size: NA
v_call: TRBV4-2
d_call: NA

cdr3_nt: TGTGCCAGCAGCTTAGTCTACGAGCAGTACTTC
cdr3_aa: CASSLVYEQYF
j_call: TRBJ2-7
clone_size: NA
v_call: TRBV5-6
d_call: NA

cdr3_nt: TGCGCCAGCACGCCAGGCGGAACTGAAGCTTTCTTT
cdr3_aa: CASTPGGTEAFF
j_call: TRBJ1-1
clone_size: few
v_call: TRBV4-1
d_call: NA

cdr3_nt: TGTGCCAGCAGCCATACGGATAGCGGGGGGGTAGGTGAGCAGTTCTTC
cdr3_aa: CASSHTDSGGVGEQFF
j_call: TRBJ2-1
clone_size: once
v_call: TRBV13
d_call: TRBD2

cdr3_nt: TGTGCCAGCAGTGAAGCGCTAGGGCTCTACGAGCAGTACTTC
cdr3_aa: CASSEALGLYEQYF
j_call: TRBJ2-7
clone_size: NA
v_call: TRBV6-1
d_call: NA

cdr3_nt: TGTGCCAGCAGCTTGGAAGTAGGTCAGGGTTTCTACGAGCAGTACTTC
cdr3_aa: CASSLEVGQGFYEQYF
j_call: TRBJ2-7
clone_size: NA
v_call: TRBV5-4
d_call: NA

cdr3_nt: TGTGCCAGCAGCGATACAGGGGGCTCTGGAAACACCATATATTTT
cdr3_aa: CASSDTGGSGNTIYF
j_call: TRBJ1-3
clone_size: NA
v_call: TRBV9
d_call: TRBD1

cdr3_nt: TGTGCCAGCAGTATACAGGGGGCGGAATACGAGCAGTACTTC
cdr3_aa: CASSIQGAEYEQYF
j_call: TRBJ2-7
clone_size: NA
v_call: TRBV9
d_call: TRBD1

cdr3_nt: TGTGCCAGTAGTATGGCGGCCGGGACAGGGAACGGCTACACCTTC
cdr3_aa: CASSMAAGTGNGYTF
j_call: TRBJ1-2
clone_size: NA
v_call: TRBV19
d_call: TRBD1

cdr3_nt: TGTGCCAGCAGCTTAGCAGACATATGGAGGGCTTTCTTT
cdr3_aa: CASSLADIWRAFF
j_call: TRBJ1-1
clone_size: NA
v_call: TRBV7-8
d_call: NA